One sample yielded the 25 T cell receptor beta chains listed below, sequenced in a study of T cells in Graves' hyperthyroidism and ophthalmopathy. RNA transcripts gave rise to amplified TCR beta CDR3 regions. Researchers ran a first-round RT-PCR on the TCR CDR3 using the HTBI primer set. MiXCR, applied by TCRdb to the multiplex PCR reads, yields one record per CDR3 protein. This sample has about 500,000 distinct CDR3 sequences, with over 15% found just once. The source material was blood. The receptors originated from a woman between 18 and 30 years old with Graves' hyperthyroidism.

This clonotype was found many times. The chain recombines TRBV6-1 with TRBJ1-5; the D gene is possibly TRBD1 (6 bases). V was trimmed by 3 bases and J by 0 bases, leaving 12 bases between them. Per the germline V gene, CDR1 is MNHNS and CDR2 is SASEGT. The CDR3 spans 16 residues. The CDR3 bases are TGTGCCAGCAGTGACGAAAGGGGGTATAGCAATCAGCCCCAGCATTTT. Translated: CASSDERGYSNQPQHF.

Only a few counts were recorded for this clonotype. The chain uses TRBV10-3 and TRBJ2-7, with D maybe TRBD1 (6 bases). This CDR3 has 14 amino acids. The germline V and J ends were trimmed by 6 bases and 5 bases, with 17 bases remaining between them. Germline values: CDR1 ENHRY, CDR2 SYGVKD. The CDR3 nucleotides read TGTGCCATCAGCGGGACATACAGCCCCAACGAGCAGTACTTC. Its protein product is CAISGTYSPNEQYF.

Details on this clonotype: A read error may be the cause here, since a much bigger clone is one base away. The chain has TRBV10-3 and TRBJ2-7, with a tentative D call TRBD2 (6 bases). CDR1 and CDR2 (germline): ENHRY, SYGVKD. CDR3 length: 15 amino acids. The CDR3 loop is CAVSEPRGGNYEQYF. CDR3 coding DNA: TGTGCCGTCAGTGAGCCCCGGGGAGGCAACTACGAGCAGTACTTC.

This clonotype was detected many times. The CDR3: CSADHSGTDGTQYF. In DNA, the CDR3 is TGCAGTGCTGACCATAGCGGGACCGATGGGACCCAGTACTTC. This rearrangement joins TRBV20-1 to TRBJ2-5; TRBD2 matches at 8 bases. With V trimmed by 5 bases and J by 7 bases, 12 bases remained unmatched. CDR3 length: 14 amino acids. Germline-derived CDR1 and CDR2 are DFQATT and SNEGSKA (reference sequence).

In its sample, this clonotype was seen many times. This chain links TRBV20-1 with TRBJ2-1; unclear D gene. Germline V gene lookup returns CDR1 DFQATT and CDR2 SNEGSKA (reference sequence). CDR3 size: 12 residues. The V end lost 3 bases, the J end lost 8 bases, and 11 bases lay between the germline ends. For the CDR3, the DNA is TGCAGTGCTAGTCTACCTGGGGATGAGCAGTTCTTC. It encodes CSASLPGDEQFF.

The CDR3 spells CASSARGHLNTEAFF. The DNA for the CDR3 is TGTGCCAGCAGTGCCCGGGGGCACCTTAACACTGAAGCTTTCTTT. The chain carries TRBV27 and TRBJ1-1; D might be TRBD1 (6 bases). Germline values: CDR1 MNHEY, CDR2 SMNVEV (reference sequence). Trimming shortened V by 5 bases and J by 2 bases, and 15 bases separated the two germline ends. The CDR3 covers 15 residues.

This clonotype was recorded at least ten times. This sequence joins TRBV6-1 and TRBJ2-5; 8 bases agree with TRBD2. Germline CDR1 reads MNHNS; CDR2 reads SASEGT. Unmatched junction bases numbered 23, after V lost 7 bases and J lost 4 bases. There are 19 residues in the CDR3. The CDR3 here is CASKSAGLVSRSLPETQYF. DNA for the CDR3: TGTGCCAGCAAGTCTGCGGGACTAGTCAGCCGGTCTCTTCCAGAGACCCAGTACTTC.

V is TRBV14 and J is TRBJ2-1; a weak D match, TRBD2 (5 bases). V was trimmed by 4 bases and J by 8 bases, leaving 12 bases between them. The CDR3 runs to 13 residues. Germline V gene lookup returns CDR1 SGHDN and CDR2 FVKESK. The CDR3 bases are TGTGCCAGCAGCCCCGGACTGGTATATGAGCAGTTCTTC. As protein: CASSPGLVYEQFF.

In its sample, this clonotype was seen once. The rearrangement links TRBV20-1 to TRBJ2-2, with D possibly matching TRBD2 (6 bases). Trimming pared 6 bases from V and 0 bases from J, leaving 11 bases between. The CDR3 runs 14 residues. CDR1 and CDR2 (germline): DFQATT, SNEGSKA (reference sequence). CDR3 sequence: CSAGTSANTGELFF. The DNA of the CDR3 is TGCAGTGCCGGGACTTCCGCGAACACCGGGGAGCTGTTTTTT.

At least ten counts were recorded for this clonotype. This chain links TRBV14 with TRBJ2-3, with D perhaps matching TRBD2 (6 bases). The CDR3 runs to 16 residues. CDR1 is SGHDN and CDR2 is FVKESK in the germline V gene. The ends were cut back, 4 bases at V and 2 bases at J, with 16 bases in the middle. CDR3 sequence reads: CASSLRPGLPTDTQYF. The DNA for the CDR3 is TGTGCCAGCAGCCTTAGGCCGGGACTCCCCACAGATACGCAGTATTTT.

The sample holds many counts of this clonotype. V is TRBV18 and J is TRBJ1-1; the D is unclear. The CDR3 contains 14 residues. Germline lookup yields CDR1 KGHSH and CDR2 LQKENI. Trimming removed 7 bases from V and 0 bases from J, with 12 bases in between. The CDR3: CASFPGMMNTEAFF. In DNA, the CDR3 is TGTGCCAGCTTCCCGGGGATGATGAACACTGAAGCTTTCTTT.

This clonotype was seen a handful of times. The chain has TRBV24-1 and TRBJ2-3; D perhaps matches TRBD2 (6 bases). Trimming left V 4 bases short and J 2 bases short, with 18 bases between. The CDR3 contains 17 residues. CDR1 and CDR2 from the germline V gene are KGHDR and SFDVKD. The CDR3 loop reads CATSELQNRGNTDTQYF. For the CDR3, the DNA is TGTGCCACCAGTGAACTTCAAAACCGGGGGAACACAGATACGCAGTATTTT.

The chain has TRBV20-1 and TRBJ2-2, with 8 bases aligning to TRBD1. This CDR3 is built from 16 residues. J was trimmed by 1 base and V by 1 base; bases with no gene match: 5. In germline, CDR1 is DFQATT, CDR2 SNEGSKA (reference sequence). The CDR3 DNA is TGCAGTGCTAGAGTAAACGGACAGGGGAACACCGGGGAGCTGTTTTTT. This translates into CSARVNGQGNTGELFF.

The J gene is TRBJ2-7, the V gene TRBV4-2; TRBD1 matches 7 bases. Unmatched junction bases numbered 3, after V lost 1 base and J lost 0 bases. CDR1 and CDR2 from the germline V gene are LGHNA and YNFKEQ. The CDR3 has 15 amino acids. The CDR3, as DNA: TGTGCCAGCAGCCAAGTCAGGGACAGCTCCTACGAGCAGTACTTC. Its translation: CASSQVRDSSYEQYF.

This clonotype was observed many times. The chain links TRBV20-1 to TRBJ1-5; D not resolved. The length of the CDR3 is 15 residues. V dropped 0 bases and J dropped 4 bases, with 13 bases sitting between them. Germline CDR1 DFQATT, CDR2 SNEGSKA (reference sequence). CDR3 sequence: CSARDWAATNQPQHF. DNA for the CDR3: TGCAGTGCTAGAGATTGGGCAGCAACAAATCAGCCCCAGCATTTT.

This clonotype was seen only a few times. The chain uses TRBV19 and TRBJ1-2, with D perhaps matching TRBD1 (6 bases). V lost 3 bases, J lost 6 bases, and 11 bases lay in between. The CDR3 is made up of 13 amino acids. Germline lookup yields CDR1 LNHDA and CDR2 SQIVND (reference sequence). CDR3 protein: CASSILGAHGYTF. The CDR3 nucleotides are TGTGCCAGTAGTATTTTGGGGGCGCATGGCTACACCTTC.

This clonotype was seen at least ten times. CDR3 region: CASSLHGGNEQFF. Here the CDR3 DNA reads TGCGCCAGCAGCTTGCACGGCGGCAATGAGCAGTTCTTC. The rearrangement links TRBV5-1 to TRBJ2-1; D gene uncertain. The CDR3 sequence is 13 residues long. V gave up 1 base and J gave up 6 bases, with 8 bases separating them. CDR1 and CDR2 from the germline V gene are SGHRS and YFSETQ.

In this sample, this clonotype turned up many times. This chain joins TRBV28 and TRBJ2-7; 9 bases are shared with TRBD1. With 8 bases clipped from V and 6 bases from J, the junction kept 8 bases outside the gene matches. Per germline, CDR1 MDHEN and CDR2 SYDVKM. CDR3 length: 13 residues. DNA of the CDR3: TGTGCCAGCTATAACAGGGGGCCCGCCGAGCAGTACTTC. Translation gives CASYNRGPAEQYF.

A few counts support this clonotype. V and J are TRBV20-1 and TRBJ2-7; no clear D gene. This CDR3 spans 13 amino acids. V lost 5 bases, J lost 0 bases, and 11 bases lay in between. CDR1 DFQATT and CDR2 SNEGSKA come from the germline V gene (reference sequence). The CDR3 loop reads CSASGPSSYEQYF. CDR3 sequence (DNA): TGCAGTGCTTCGGGCCCCAGCTCCTACGAGCAGTACTTC.

This clonotype was counted between two and nine times. The chain couples TRBV27 to TRBJ1-6; no definite D call. The V gene's germline CDR1 is MNHEY and CDR2 SMNVEV (reference sequence). CDR3 size: 12 residues. The V gene lost 1 base and the J gene lost 10 bases, with 5 bases spanning the gap. CDR3 in amino acids: CASSLLGSPLHF. Here the CDR3 DNA reads TGTGCCAGCAGTTTATTAGGGTCACCCCTCCACTTT.

The chain employs TRBV14 and TRBJ2-5; D is possibly TRBD1 (5 bases). The CDR3 has 16 residues. The V end lost 1 base, the J end lost 2 bases, and 14 bases lay between the germline ends. CDR1 is SGHDN and CDR2 is FVKESK in the germline V gene. The CDR3 sequence is CASSQGQGLGQETQYF. In DNA, the CDR3 is TGTGCCAGCAGCCAAGGGCAGGGCCTCGGGCAAGAGACCCAGTACTTC.

This clonotype was detected many times. V and J are TRBV12-3 or TRBV12-4 and TRBJ2-1; TRBD1 agrees at 7 bases. CDR3 length equals 16 residues. V dropped 4 bases and J dropped 2; count of bases not matched to a gene: 8. The CDR3 loop is CASSSDTQGAYNEQFF. In DNA form, the CDR3 reads TGTGCCAGCAGTTCAGATACGCAGGGGGCCTACAATGAGCAGTTCTTC.

The genes are TRBV7-8 and TRBJ1-1, with D maybe TRBD1 (6 bases). Trimming stripped 2 bases from V and 4 bases from J, with 11 bases between. Germline-derived CDR1 and CDR2 are SGHVS and FQNEAQ. There are 14 residues in the CDR3. Here the CDR3 DNA reads TGTGCCAGCAGCTTATACAGGGAGAGCACTGAAGCTTTCTTT. Translating gives CASSLYRESTEAFF. The entire variable domain, with the rest obtained from reference TRBV7-8 and TRBJ1-1, is as follows: GAGVSQSPRYKVAKRGQDVALRCDPISGHVSLFWYQQALGQGPEFLTYFQNEAQLDKSGLPSDRFFAERPEGSVSTLKIQRTQQEDSAVYLCASSLYRESTEAFFGQGTRLTVV.

This clonotype was counted only a few times. The chain is built from TRBV20-1 and TRBJ1-5; a weak D match, TRBD1 (6 bases). The CDR3 covers 13 residues. In germline, CDR1 is DFQATT, CDR2 SNEGSKA (reference sequence). V was cut by 2 bases and J by 4 bases, with 9 bases left in between. CDR3 residues: CSARRGANQPQHF. CDR3 in DNA: TGCAGTGCTAGAAGGGGGGCAAATCAGCCCCAGCATTTT.

This clonotype was counted at least ten times. V gene TRBV7-2 combines with J gene TRBJ2-7; D might be TRBD1 or TRBD2, each matching 5 bases. Germline V gene lookup returns CDR1 SGHTA and CDR2 FQGNSA. V was cut by 1 base and J by 2 bases, with 15 bases left in between. The CDR3 consists of 16 residues. CDR3 loop: CASSLDRDAFTYEQYF. CDR3 nucleotides: TGTGCCAGCAGCTTAGACCGGGACGCCTTTACCTACGAGCAGTACTTC. Full variable domain (outside the CDR3, taken from reference TRBV7-2 and TRBJ2-7): GAGVSQSPSNKVTEKGKDVELRCDPISGHTALYWYRQSLGQGLEFLIYFQGNSAPDKSGLPSDRFSAERTGGSVSTLTIQRTQQEDSAVYLCASSLDRDAFTYEQYFGPGTRLTVT.